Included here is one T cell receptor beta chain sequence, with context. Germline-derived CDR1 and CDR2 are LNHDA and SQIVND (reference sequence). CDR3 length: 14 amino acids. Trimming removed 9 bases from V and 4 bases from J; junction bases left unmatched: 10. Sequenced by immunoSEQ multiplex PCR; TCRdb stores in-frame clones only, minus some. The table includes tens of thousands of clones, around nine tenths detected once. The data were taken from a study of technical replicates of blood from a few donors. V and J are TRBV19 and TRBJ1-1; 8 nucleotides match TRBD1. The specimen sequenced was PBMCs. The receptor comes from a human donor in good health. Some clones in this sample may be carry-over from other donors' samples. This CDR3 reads CASKRTGRGTEAFF. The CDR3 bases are TGTGCCAGCAAACGGACAGGGAGGGGCACTGAAGCTTTCTTT.